There are many counts of the clone carrying this T cell receptor beta chain. With 5 bases removed from V and 1 base from J, the gap between germline ends came to 8 bases. In germline, CDR1 is MNHEY, CDR2 SVGEGT. The CDR3 runs to 13 residues. TCRdb re-analysed the RT-PCR reads in MiXCR, keeping a single row per CDR3 protein. The sample lists approximately 720,000 distinct CDR3 sequences; 14% were seen once. The sequenced material came from memory CD4+ T cells from blood. The chain couples TRBV6-2 or TRBV6-3 to TRBJ1-1, with no clear D. The sequence was collected from a female donor in good health, serving as a healthy control. CDR3 sequence (DNA): TGTGCCAGCAGTCGTACAAGGAACACTGAAGCTTTCTTT. Amino acids: CASSRTRNTEAFF.